This T cell receptor beta chain appears in the sequencing data of a study of T cells in localized non-small cell lung cancer. CDR1 is SGHDT and CDR2 is YYEEEE in the germline V gene. The CDR3 has 15 amino acids. Trimming took off 6 bases at V and 3 bases at J, with 18 bases between the two ends. Sequenced by immunoSEQ multiplex PCR; TCRdb stores in-frame clones only, minus some. The table has around 92,000 clones, approximately 91% seen once. This clone was observed a few times. Its antigen is unidentified. Broader study findings: Longer overall survival was seen with higher T cell density measured in blood. Uninvolved adjacent lung showed peak T cell clonality, exceeding tumor. Median around 56 top-100 tumor clones were shared with paired adjacent lung.

V and J are TRBV5-6 and TRBJ1-2; TRBD1 might be the D (6 bases). This clonotype originated in a woman between 40 and 69 years old with stage II squamous cell lung carcinoma. The specimen comprised PBMCs, sampled before any cancer treatment. The DNA of the CDR3 is TGTGCCAGCATTTCCCCTCGGGGGGCTTACTATGGCTACACCTTC. Protein: CASISPRGAYYGYTF.